This TCR beta chain was recovered during a study of blood T cell repertoires in COVID-19. Across the study: There were acute and convalescent COVID-19 samples, and they came from the United States, Italy and Spain. The cDNA or gDNA used as material had been derived from T cells, B-cell-depleted T cells, or PBMCs.

Losses at the gene ends were 0 bases for V and 7 bases for J; bases not matched to a gene: 12. This CDR3 has 17 residues. The germline V gene encodes CDR1 MNHEY and CDR2 SVGEGT. Authors' processing steps: Reference gene primers were amplified, and this amplification served to estimate nucleated cell counts. The assay was immunoSEQ multiplex PCR, and TCRdb's table has in-frame clones only and misses some. The DNA gave D and trimming, while V, J and clone size come from that table. This table holds about 70,000 clones, roughly 85% found once. The sequence derives from a man at least 80 years old with acute or convalescent COVID-19. The gene calls are TRBV6-2 or TRBV6-3 and TRBJ2-1; TRBD1 agrees at 7 bases. The sample was peripheral blood. The CDR3 reads CASSYSSNRGPPNEQFF. CDR3 bases: TGTGCCAGCAGTTACTCCTCTAACAGGGGCCCCCCGAATGAGCAGTTCTTC.